The 14 T cell receptor beta chains in this list originate from one sample, sequenced in a study of cytomegalovirus exposure and HLA in healthy donors. The PCR used 60 Vbeta and 13 Jbeta primers. TCRdb's copy holds only in-frame clones and misses some; the assay was immunoSEQ multiplex PCR. The sample includes approximately 170,000 clones, roughly 88% of them seen just once. Sequencing was carried out using PBMCs. These TCRs come from a boy younger than 10 in good health and CMV-seronegative.

As regards this clone: The identical CDR3 is also encoded by other nucleotide sequences in the sample. This rearrangement joins TRBV5-4 to TRBJ2-3, with D maybe TRBD2 (6 bases). In germline, CDR1 is SGHNT, CDR2 YYREEE (reference sequence). V lost 1 base to trimming and J lost 0 bases, with 9 bases between them. The CDR3 loop spans 15 amino acids. The chain's CDR3 is CASSLPGASTDTQYF. CDR3 sequence (DNA): TGTGCCAGCAGCTTGCCGGGAGCTAGCACAGATACGCAGTATTTT.

This chain links TRBV5-4 with TRBJ1-1; D might be TRBD1 (5 bases). The germline V gene has CDR1 SGHNT and CDR2 YYREEE (reference sequence). Deletions cut 0 bases from V and 2 bases from J, with 17 bases between. The CDR3 is made up of 17 amino acids. The CDR3 DNA sequence: TGTGCCAGCAGCTTGGCCGAACGGACACACCGAAACACTGAAGCTTTCTTT. Translation: CASSLAERTHRNTEAFF.

In this sample, this clone turned up a few times. The chain is built from TRBV4-3 and TRBJ1-2, with no clear D. Germline lookup yields CDR1 LGHNA and CDR2 YSLEER. The V end lost 0 bases, the J end lost 8 bases, and 19 bases lay between the germline ends. This CDR3 spans 16 amino acids. The DNA of the CDR3 is TGCGCCAGCAGCCAAGAGTATGGGCAATCCGCCGGCGGCTACACCTTC. The encoded protein is CASSQEYGQSAGGYTF.

The CDR3 here is CASSQLSNTEAFF. The CDR3 coding sequence is TGCGCCAGCAGCCAACTCTCGAACACTGAAGCTTTCTTT. V usage is TRBV4-3 and J usage is TRBJ1-1; no reliable D call. In germline, CDR1 is LGHNA, CDR2 YSLEER. This CDR3 spans 13 amino acids. The V end was cut by 2 bases, the J end by 1 base, with 5 bases between.

The rearrangement uses TRBV11-2 and TRBJ1-4; the match to TRBD1 covers 9 bases. Germline-derived CDR1 and CDR2 are SGHAT and FQNNGV. The CDR3 runs to 17 residues. V gave up 5 bases and J gave up 8 bases; unmatched junction bases: 15. The CDR3 reads CASSPRDRARWKEKLFF. DNA of the CDR3: TGTGCCAGCAGCCCCCGGGACAGGGCGAGGTGGAAGGAAAAACTGTTTTTT. Filled out from reference TRBV11-2 and TRBJ1-4, the complete variable domain reads EAGVAQSPRYKIIEKRQSVAFWCNPISGHATLYWYQQILGQGPKLLIQFQNNGVVDDSQLPKDRFSAERLKGVDSTLKIQPAKLEDSAVYLCASSPRDRARWKEKLFFGSGTQLSVL.

This clone was detected only a few times. The chain carries TRBV9 and TRBJ2-2; D may be TRBD1 (5 bases). Trimming took 3 bases from V and 4 from J, leaving 16 bases between them. Germline V lookup: CDR1 SGDLS, CDR2 YYNGEE. The CDR3 has 16 amino acids. CDR3 DNA sequence: TGTGCCAGCAGCGCCCAGGGTCCCTCGGGCACCGGGGAGCTGTTTTTT. The encoded protein is CASSAQGPSGTGELFF. The full variable domain, completed using reference TRBV9 and TRBJ2-2, is DSGVTQTPKHLITATGQRVTLRCSPRSGDLSVYWYQQSLDQGLQFLIQYYNGEERAKGNILERFSAQQFPDLHSELNLSSLELGDSALYFCASSAQGPSGTGELFFGEGSRLTVL.

This chain links TRBV4-3 with TRBJ2-3, with D possibly TRBD1 on 5 matching bases. The CDR3 spans 13 residues. V was clipped by 4 bases and J by 6 bases, with 11 bases between them. Per the germline V gene, CDR1 is LGHNA and CDR2 is YSLEER. As DNA, the CDR3 is TGCGCCAGCAGCCCTCTTGGGGCGGATACGCAGTATTTT. It yields the protein CASSPLGADTQYF.

This clone was seen just once. This sequence joins TRBV6-6 and TRBJ1-1, with TRBD1 matching 7 bases. Germline-derived CDR1 and CDR2 are MNHNY and SVGAGI (reference sequence). The CDR3 is made up of 14 amino acids. Losses at the gene ends were 0 bases for V and 5 bases for J; bases not matched to a gene: 3. This chain's CDR3 is CASSYSGQLTEAFF. The CDR3 nucleotides are TGTGCCAGCAGTTACTCGGGACAGTTAACTGAAGCTTTCTTT.

The chain has TRBV5-4 and TRBJ2-3; the match to TRBD1 covers 8 bases. V lost 4 bases, J lost 7 bases, and 8 bases stayed unmatched. CDR3 length: 14 residues. Germline V lookup: CDR1 SGHNT, CDR2 YYREEE (reference sequence). The CDR3 coding sequence is TGTGCCAGCAGCGCGCGGGACAGGATAAATACGCAGTATTTT. Translation gives CASSARDRINTQYF.

V usage is TRBV7-2 and J usage is TRBJ1-2; possibly TRBD1 for D (6 bases). The germline V and J ends were trimmed by 2 bases and 8 bases, with 9 bases remaining between them. This CDR3 is 12 amino acids long. Germline CDR1 and CDR2: SGHTA and FQGNSA. CDR3 bases: TGTGCCAGCAGCTTATCCAGGGGCGGCTACACCTTC. Amino acids: CASSLSRGGYTF.

The rearrangement joins TRBV5-6 to TRBJ2-5; D remains unclear. CDR1 SGHDT and CDR2 YYEEEE come from the germline V gene. The CDR3 consists of 15 residues. The germline V and J ends were trimmed by 4 bases and 1 base, with 14 bases remaining between them. The CDR3 is CASSPLGRIQETQYF. The CDR3 DNA is TGTGCCAGCAGCCCCCTGGGCAGGATCCAAGAGACCCAGTACTTC.

The J gene is TRBJ1-1, the V gene TRBV7-2; D uncertain. The length of the CDR3 is 12 residues. V dropped 1 base and J dropped 8 bases, with 8 bases sitting between them. Germline assignment: CDR1 SGHTA and CDR2 FQGNSA. The CDR3 DNA follows: TGTGCCAGCAGCTTAGGGGCAGGAGAAGCTTTCTTT. Residues: CASSLGAGEAFF.

The CDR3 sequence is CASSLIDISEAFF. For the CDR3, the DNA is TGCGCCAGCAGCTTAATTGACATATCTGAAGCTTTCTTT. The chain employs TRBV5-1 and TRBJ1-1; D not certain. CDR3 size: 13 residues. CDR1 is SGHRS and CDR2 is YFSETQ in the germline V gene. Trimming stripped 2 bases from V and 6 bases from J, with 11 bases between.

Notes on this clone: Sequence at one end of the junction differs from germline and may be a read error. This chain connects TRBV7-7 to TRBJ2-5, with D perhaps matching TRBD2 (6 bases). The CDR3 consists of 14 residues. Germline CDR1 reads SSHAT; CDR2 reads FNYEAQ (reference sequence). CDR3 amino acids: CASSAVGGQETQYF. The CDR3 nucleotides read TGTGCTAGCAGCGCAGTGGGAGGACAAGAGACCCAGTACTTC.